This T cell receptor (beta chain) stems from a study of radiation and T cells in renal cell carcinoma. Study-wide background: Nephrectomy followed 15 Gy stereotactic body radiation by 4 weeks. Study-wide findings and caveats: Top tumor clonotypes rose in blood 2 weeks post-radiation, then contracted.

A note on this clone: The antigen is unknown.

Noted time point: blood 2 weeks post-SBRT. Treatment here: 15 Gy SBRT to primary tumor, nephrectomy 4 weeks later. Generated by immunoSEQ multiplex PCR, the TCRdb table keeps only in-frame clones and is missing some. The repertoire has 150,000 to 190,000 clones, 80% to 90% of them found once; the top ten carry approximately 12%. CDR1 and CDR2 (germline): SEHNR, FQNEAQ (reference sequence). CDR3 length: 15 residues. V lost 4 bases and J 1 base, leaving 12 bases between the germline ends. V and J are TRBV7-9 and TRBJ2-3; TRBD2 is a possible D gene (6 bases). The sequencing here drew on blood, taken from a patient whose treatment included radiotherapy and nephrectomy. This receptor was taken from a woman in her 50s with renal cell carcinoma. CDR3 amino acids: CASSWRDVGTDTQYF. In DNA form, the CDR3 reads TGTGCCAGCAGCTGGCGGGATGTCGGCACAGATACGCAGTATTTT.